The next 25 T cell receptor beta chains were all read from a single sample in a study of OX40 agonist ivuxolimab in advanced cancers. Libraries came from the immunoSEQ multiplex PCR assay. The source is immuneACCESS, and TCRdb retained only in-frame sequences with V and J called. Part of the clones is not carried over; for the studies checked, unresolved V genes explain less than half of this, and the remainder is unexplained. This sample lists approximately 59,000 clones; over 80% were detected once. The ten largest clones represent 3.7% of the sample. The specimen was CD4+ or CD8+ T cells sorted from blood, collected in a trial of the OX40 agonist ivuxolimab. All receptors derive from an adult with an advanced solid tumor such as melanoma, head and neck, liver or kidney cancer.

The rearrangement uses TRBV18 and TRBJ1-1; D possibly corresponds to TRBD1 (5 bases). The CDR3 sequence is 15 residues long. The V end lost 3 bases, the J end lost 3 bases, and 14 bases lay between the germline ends. Germline lookup yields CDR1 KGHSH and CDR2 LQKENI. This CDR3 reads CASSPTSGGDTEAFF. DNA of the CDR3: TGTGCCAGCTCACCCACAAGCGGGGGGGACACTGAAGCTTTCTTT. The complete variable domain, with remaining parts taken from reference TRBV18 and TRBJ1-1, reads NAGVMQNPRHLVRRRGQEARLRCSPMKGHSHVYWYRQLPEEGLKFMVYLQKENIIDESGMPKERFSAEFPKEGPSILRIQQVVRGDSAAYFCASSPTSGGDTEAFFGQGTRLTVV.

This clone has just a few counts. The J gene is TRBJ1-2, the V gene TRBV7-9, with TRBD1 identical over 12 bases. CDR3 length equals 15 residues. The V and J ends lost 8 bases and 6 bases, in that order; junction bases with no gene match: 10. Germline V lookup: CDR1 SEHNR, CDR2 FQNEAQ (reference sequence). The CDR3 loop is CASDPTGTGGDGYTF. The CDR3 DNA reads TGTGCCAGCGACCCTACCGGGACAGGGGGCGATGGCTACACCTTC.

V and J are TRBV5-1 and TRBJ2-3; D gene uncertain. Germline CDR1 is SGHRS and CDR2 is YFSETQ. The CDR3 totals 17 residues. V was cut by 7 bases and J by 0 bases, with 21 bases left in between. The CDR3 spells CASGENARATSTDTQYF. The CDR3 DNA reads TGCGCCAGCGGAGAGAACGCTAGAGCCACTAGCACAGATACGCAGTATTTT.

The chain carries TRBV7-9 and TRBJ2-1, with D possibly TRBD2 on 6 matching bases. This CDR3 region has 13 residues. The V gene's germline CDR1 is SEHNR and CDR2 FQNEAQ (reference sequence). V lost 5 bases and J lost 11, with 16 bases in between. CDR3 protein: CASSNQGTYKQFF. The CDR3 nucleotides are TGTGCCAGCAGCAATCAAGGGACTTATAAGCAGTTCTTC.

The chain is built from TRBV11-2 and TRBJ1-1; the D gene is possibly TRBD1 (5 bases). The CDR3 runs 15 residues. V was shortened by 5 bases and J by 6 bases, with 19 bases between the two germline ends. Germline CDR1 is SGHAT and CDR2 is FQNNGV. Written as DNA, the CDR3 is TGTGCCAGCAGCGCCCTGACAGTTCGGGGGGCTGAAGCTTTCTTT. Protein sequence: CASSALTVRGAEAFF. Together with reference TRBV11-2 and TRBJ1-1, the CDR3 gives the full variable domain: EAGVAQSPRYKIIEKRQSVAFWCNPISGHATLYWYQQILGQGPKLLIQFQNNGVVDDSQLPKDRFSAERLKGVDSTLKIQPAKLEDSAVYLCASSALTVRGAEAFFGQGTRLTVV.

V usage is TRBV18 and J usage is TRBJ2-2; D gene ambiguous. Between the trimmed V and J ends, which lost 4 bases and 5 bases, there was a span of 14 bases. Germline V gives CDR1 KGHSH, CDR2 LQKENI. The CDR3 length is 15 residues. The CDR3 sequence: CASSRWSTGTGELFF. The CDR3 nucleotides read TGTGCCAGCTCACGTTGGAGCACCGGGACCGGGGAGCTGTTTTTT.

This chain joins TRBV27 and TRBJ1-5, with unresolved D. The CDR3 totals 14 residues. CDR1 and CDR2 (germline): MNHEY, SMNVEV (reference sequence). The V and J ends lost 3 bases and 1 base respectively, with 7 bases between them. The CDR3, as DNA: TGTGCCAGCAGTTTGCTGGGGAGCAATCAGCCCCAGCATTTT. This gives the protein CASSLLGSNQPQHF.

The rearrangement uses TRBV1 and TRBJ1-3. TRBV1 is a pseudogene locus. CDR3 length equals 17 residues. The CDR3, as DNA: TGCACCAGCAGCAACCGGGACTCTACCGGACTTGGAAACACCATATATTTT. It codes for CTSSNRDSTGLGNTIYF.

The sample holds a few counts of this clone. This chain uses TRBV6-6 with TRBJ2-1; maybe TRBD2 (5 bases). Germline-derived CDR1 and CDR2 are MNHNY and SVGAGI (reference sequence). V was pared by 2 bases and J by 5 bases, with 10 bases between. The CDR3 spans 14 residues. The chain's CDR3 is CASSYTGRNNEQFF. DNA for the CDR3: TGTGCCAGCAGTTACACGGGAAGGAACAATGAGCAGTTCTTC.

This rearrangement joins TRBV7-8 to TRBJ2-5; no clear D gene. The CDR3 covers 11 residues. The ends were cut back, 2 bases at V and 2 bases at J, with 0 bases in the middle. CDR1 SGHVS and CDR2 FQNEAQ come from the germline V gene. The CDR3 reads CASSLQETQYF. The DNA for the CDR3 is TGTGCCAGCAGCTTACAAGAGACCCAGTACTTC.

V gene TRBV10-3 combines with J gene TRBJ2-7; D ambiguous. With 0 bases removed from V and 2 bases from J, the gap between germline ends came to 11 bases. Germline V gives CDR1 ENHRY, CDR2 SYGVKD. The CDR3 is 15 amino acids. Here the CDR3 DNA reads TGTGCCATCAGTGAGTCGGAGCCTGCCCCCTACGAGCAGTACTTC. Protein sequence: CAISESEPAPYEQYF.

This sequence joins TRBV5-6 and TRBJ2-3, with D possibly TRBD2 on 6 matching bases. There are 15 residues in the CDR3. Germline values: CDR1 SGHDT, CDR2 YYEEEE. Trimming removed 6 bases from V and 2 bases from J, with 16 bases in between. The CDR3 DNA follows: TGTGCCAGCATTACCAGGCGGGGAAACACAGATACGCAGTATTTT. Its protein product is CASITRRGNTDTQYF.

The V and J genes are TRBV7-8 and TRBJ2-7, with 9 bases fitting TRBD2. In germline, CDR1 is SGHVS, CDR2 FQNEAQ. V shed 0 bases and J 0 bases; nucleotides not matched to a gene: 3. The CDR3 covers 16 residues. DNA for the CDR3: TGTGCCAGCAGCTTAGCAGCGGGAGGATCCTCCTACGAGCAGTACTTC. This encodes CASSLAAGGSSYEQYF.

The CDR3 DNA sequence: TGTGCCAGCAGTTTTCAGGGTCCTCACTCTGGGGCCAACGTCCTGACTTTC. Its protein is CASSFQGPHSGANVLTF. The chain recombines TRBV28 with TRBJ2-6; a weak D match, TRBD1 (5 bases). Per germline, CDR1 MDHEN and CDR2 SYDVKM. V was shortened by 3 bases and J by 0 bases, with 12 bases between the two germline ends. This CDR3 contains 17 residues.

The chain carries TRBV28 and TRBJ2-7; perhaps D is TRBD1 or TRBD2 (6 bases each). The CDR3 covers 19 residues. Trimming removed 4 bases at V and 2 bases at J, with 27 bases between. CDR1 is MDHEN and CDR2 is SYDVKM in the germline V gene. This chain's CDR3 is CASSSIRGAGFFIPYEQYF. CDR3 sequence (DNA): TGTGCCAGCAGTTCTATTAGGGGGGCCGGGTTCTTTATCCCCTACGAGCAGTACTTC.

V usage is TRBV2 and J usage is TRBJ2-7; D may be TRBD1 or TRBD2 (5 bases each). The V and J ends lost 6 bases and 12 bases respectively, with 18 bases between them. CDR3 length: 12 residues. The germline V gene encodes CDR1 SNHLY and CDR2 FYNNEI. The CDR3 here is CASSKRAAGTYF. The CDR3 coding sequence is TGTGCCAGCAGCAAAAGGGCGGCAGGGACGTACTTC.

This chain links TRBV10-1 with TRBJ2-7; the D gene could be TRBD1 or TRBD2 (5 bases each). From germline, CDR1 is WNHNN and CDR2 SYGVQD (reference sequence). The CDR3 consists of 14 residues. The germline V and J ends were trimmed by 3 bases and 2 bases, with 11 bases remaining between them. This CDR3 is CASSEGSGPYEQYF. Here the CDR3 DNA reads TGCGCCAGCAGTGAAGGATCGGGACCCTACGAGCAGTACTTC.

The chain has TRBV5-5 and TRBJ1-2; D gene unclear. CDR3 length: 13 amino acids. Germline V gene lookup returns CDR1 SGHKS and CDR2 YYEKEE (reference sequence). Between the trimmed V and J ends, which lost 3 bases and 6 bases, there was a span of 12 bases. DNA for the CDR3: TGTGCCAGCAGCTCTCGGACGGACGATGGCTACACCTTC. Encoded protein: CASSSRTDDGYTF.

There are a few counts of this clone. This chain links TRBV5-1 with TRBJ2-2, with D possibly TRBD1 on 5 matching bases. Germline CDR1 SGHRS, CDR2 YFSETQ. The CDR3 has 14 amino acids. The ends were cut back, 4 bases at V and 5 bases at J, with 12 bases in the middle. DNA for the CDR3: TGCGCCAGCAGCCCCAGGGTGGGAACCGGGGAGCTGTTTTTT. Protein: CASSPRVGTGELFF. Looking up the rest from reference TRBV5-1 and TRBJ2-2 gives the full variable domain: KAGVTQTPRYLIKTRGQQVTLSCSPISGHRSVSWYQQTPGQGLQFLFEYFSETQRNKGNFPGRFSGRQFSNSRSEMNVSTLELGDSALYLCASSPRVGTGELFFGEGSRLTVL.

The chain employs TRBV10-3 and TRBJ1-2; the D is unclear. The CDR3 totals 14 residues. The germline V and J ends were trimmed by 3 bases and 7 bases, with 15 bases remaining between them. Germline V gene sequence: CDR1 ENHRY, CDR2 SYGVKD. The CDR3 DNA is TGTGCCATCAGTGACCCAAGCGTTTTTACTGGCTACACCTTC. This gives the protein CAISDPSVFTGYTF.

The V and J genes are TRBV6-6 and TRBJ2-5, with a weak D call TRBD1 (6 bases). The J call may be mistaken, given a closer DNA end match to TRBJ2-7. Per the germline V gene, CDR1 is MNHNY and CDR2 is SVGAGI (reference sequence). CDR3 length equals 15 residues. The CDR3 spells CASTTAGDQFYEQYF. CDR3 nucleotide sequence: TGTGCCAGCACCACCGCAGGGGACCAATTCTACGAGCAGTACTTC.

CDR3 region: CASSLRNSPLHF. DNA for the CDR3: TGTGCCAGCAGCCTAAGGAATTCACCCCTCCACTTT. The chain recombines TRBV7-2 with TRBJ1-6, with D unclear. CDR1 is SGHTA, CDR2 FQGNSA, per germline. This CDR3 has 12 amino acids. The germline V and J ends were trimmed by 5 bases and 7 bases, with 6 bases remaining between them.

The chain is built from TRBV11-3 and TRBJ2-5, with a possible D match to TRBD1 (6 bases). Per germline, CDR1 SGHNT and CDR2 YENEEA. CDR3 length equals 15 residues. V was pared by 0 bases and J by 6 bases, with 14 bases between. CDR3 DNA: TGTGCCAGCAGCTTAGAAGTTACAGGGCAGAAGACCCAGTACTTC. Translated, it gives CASSLEVTGQKTQYF.

The rearrangement joins TRBV7-9 to TRBJ1-1; D is possibly TRBD1 (5 bases). Germline-derived CDR1 and CDR2 are SEHNR and FQNEAQ (reference sequence). V was pared by 1 base and J by 10 bases, with 10 bases between. The CDR3 runs 12 residues. CDR3 region: CASSLGLGTAFF. CDR3 DNA sequence: TGTGCCAGCAGCTTAGGACTGGGGACAGCTTTCTTT.

This clone was seen once. The rearrangement uses TRBV6-1 and TRBJ2-5; D ambiguous. Per the germline V gene, CDR1 is MNHNS and CDR2 is SASEGT. This CDR3 region has 15 residues. Trimming took off 2 bases at V and 3 bases at J, with 13 bases between the two ends. This CDR3 reads CASSEFGRTKETQYF. The CDR3 nucleotides are TGTGCCAGCAGTGAATTCGGGCGGACCAAAGAGACCCAGTACTTC.